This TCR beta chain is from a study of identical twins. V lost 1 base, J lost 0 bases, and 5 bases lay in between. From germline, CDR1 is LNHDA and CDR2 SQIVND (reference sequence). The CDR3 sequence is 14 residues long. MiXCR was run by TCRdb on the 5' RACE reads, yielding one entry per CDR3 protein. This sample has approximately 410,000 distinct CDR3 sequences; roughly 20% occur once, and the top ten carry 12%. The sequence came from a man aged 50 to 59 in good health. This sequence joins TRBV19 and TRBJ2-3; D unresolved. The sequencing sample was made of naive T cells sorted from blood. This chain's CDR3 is CASSIVTSTDTQYF. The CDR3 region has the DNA TGTGCCAGTAGTATAGTTACGAGCACAGATACGCAGTATTTT.